This entry features one T cell receptor (beta chain) sequence. The record originates from a study of blood T cell repertoires in COVID-19. The protocol was immunoSEQ multiplex PCR, while the TCRdb copy is restricted to in-frame clones and leaves out a portion. The table lists 140,000 to 150,000 clones, approximately 90% of them singletons. Trimming took 2 bases from V and 2 from J, leaving 6 bases between them. The CDR3 is 13 amino acids. Germline assignment: CDR1 MNHEY and CDR2 SVGAGI. The rearrangement uses TRBV6-5 and TRBJ1-1; D gene unclear. This clonotype was obtained from a man in his sixties with active or convalescent COVID-19. The sample comprised peripheral blood. CDR3 protein: CASSYAENTEAFF. The CDR3 coding sequence is TGTGCCAGCAGTTACGCAGAAAACACTGAAGCTTTCTTT.